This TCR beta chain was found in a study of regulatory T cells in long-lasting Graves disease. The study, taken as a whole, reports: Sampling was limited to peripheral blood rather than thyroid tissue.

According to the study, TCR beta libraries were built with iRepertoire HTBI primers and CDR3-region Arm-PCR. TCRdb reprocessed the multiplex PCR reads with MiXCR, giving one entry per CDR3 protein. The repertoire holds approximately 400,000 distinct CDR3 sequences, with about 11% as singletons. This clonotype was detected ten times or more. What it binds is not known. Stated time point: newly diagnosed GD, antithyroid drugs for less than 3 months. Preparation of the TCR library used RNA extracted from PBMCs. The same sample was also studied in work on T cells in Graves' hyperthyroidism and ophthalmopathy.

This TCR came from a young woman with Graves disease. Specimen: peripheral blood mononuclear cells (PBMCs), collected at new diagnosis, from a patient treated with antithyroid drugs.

This CDR3 reads CASSSPLGRSSTDTQYF. The CDR3 DNA follows: TGCGCCAGCAGCTCTCCCTTGGGCCGCTCTAGCACAGATACGCAGTATTTT. The chain joins TRBV5-1 to TRBJ2-3; D gene unclear. The ends were cut back, 3 bases at V and 0 bases at J, with 17 bases in the middle. The germline V gene encodes CDR1 SGHRS and CDR2 YFSETQ. The CDR3 runs to 17 residues.